These T cell receptor beta chains were read from a single sample in a study of post-analysis software for immune sequencing data. TCRdb called the PCR reads again in MiXCR, with one record for every CDR3 protein. The sample shows hundreds of thousands of distinct CDR3 sequences, 59% of them seen only once. The material sequenced was blood. The receptor source for this set is a girl aged 2 to 9 with multiple sclerosis. Both conserved end residues are part of each CDR3. The order of the fields is V gene, D gene, J gene, clone size, CDR3 DNA, CDR3 protein. The D gene is left open where the match is weak. Clone size is stated in some rows and not others, as once, few, many or a class when expanded.

TRBV29-1,TRBD2,TRBJ2-5,-,TGCAGCGTTGAAGCTCTGGCGACTAGCGGGGGCGGGGAGACCCAGTACTTC,CSVEALATSGGGETQYF
TRBV4-1,-,TRBJ2-1,-,TGCGCCAGCAGCCAAGGAAGGAGCTTCTACAATGAGCAGTTCTTC,CASSQGRSFYNEQFF
TRBV18,TRBD1,TRBJ1-2,few,TGTGCCAGCTCACCATGGAACCGGGACAGAGACTATGGCTACACCTTC,CASSPWNRDRDYGYTF
TRBV2,TRBD2,TRBJ2-7,-,TGTGCCAGCACCGGGAGGGGGTCTGAGGGCGAGCAGTACTTC,CASTGRGSEGEQYF
TRBV5-6,TRBD2,TRBJ2-1,-,TGTGCCAGCAGCTTGGCTAGCGGGAGGGCCGGTCGGGATGAGCAGTTCTTC,CASSLASGRAGRDEQFF
TRBV4-1,TRBD2,TRBJ2-7,-,TGCGCCAGCAGCCAAGATCGGACTAGCGGGAGGCTGGGGGACTACGAGCAGTACTTC,CASSQDRTSGRLGDYEQYF
TRBV20-1,-,TRBJ1-5,-,TGCAGTGCTAGTCGGCAGGGCCCCGAGGGCAATCAGCCCCAGCATTTT,CSASRQGPEGNQPQHF
TRBV7-9,TRBD2,TRBJ2-1,-,TGTGCCAGCAGCCAATTGACTAGCGGGAGGTTAAGATCCTACAATGAGCAGTTCTTC,CASSQLTSGRLRSYNEQFF
TRBV2,-,TRBJ1-1,-,TGTGCCAGCGGAAGTGGTTCTCGAGGGGTTAACACTGAAGCTTTCTTT,CASGSGSRGVNTEAFF
TRBV5-1,-,TRBJ2-4,few,TGCGCCAGCAGCTTGGAGGGTGGGACTCTAGCCAAAAACATTCAGTACTTC,CASSLEGGTLAKNIQYF
TRBV4-2,-,TRBJ2-1,-,TGTGCCAGCAGCCAAGAGGGGGGACAGTACTACAATGAGCAGTTCTTC,CASSQEGGQYYNEQFF
TRBV12-3/TRBV12-4,-,TRBJ2-6,-,TGTGCCAGCAGTTCCTCTCAGAGCTCTGGGGCCAACGTCCTGACTTTC,CASSSSQSSGANVLTF
TRBV12-3/TRBV12-4,-,TRBJ2-1,-,TGTGCCAGCACATTCGGGATAGCGTCATACCGACCCCACAATGAGCAGTTCTTC,CASTFGIASYRPHNEQFF
TRBV27,TRBD2,TRBJ2-7,-,TGTGCCAGCAGTTTATCGGAGCGGGGCGGAACCTACGAGCAGTACTTC,CASSLSERGGTYEQYF
TRBV7-3,-,TRBJ2-5,-,TGTGCCAGCAGCCCGGGGACTTCCCCAGAGACCCAGTACTTC,CASSPGTSPETQYF
TRBV6-1,-,TRBJ1-5,-,TGTGCCAGCAGTGAACCCCGGAAGGGGGACTATAGCAATCAGCCCCAGCATTTT,CASSEPRKGDYSNQPQHF
TRBV7-9,-,TRBJ2-1,once,TGTGCCAGCAGCTTCCTCTCAGGGTTGCAGTTCTTC,CASSFLSGLQFF
TRBV11-2,TRBD2,TRBJ2-7,few,TGTGCCAGCAGCTCCCTCCTAGCGGGGCCTTCCTACGAGCAGTACTTC,CASSSLLAGPSYEQYF
TRBV6-2/TRBV6-3,-,TRBJ2-7,-,TGTGCCAGCAGTTACTCTCTCGGACGCTTACCCTACGAGCAGTACTTC,CASSYSLGRLPYEQYF
TRBV6-5,TRBD2,TRBJ2-5,few,TGTGCCAGCAGTTACTCGGGACTACAAGAGACCCAGTACTTC,CASSYSGLQETQYF
TRBV12-3/TRBV12-4,-,TRBJ2-1,-,TGTGCCAGCAGGCAACAGTCAGGGAGCCCCTACAATGAGCAGTTCTTC,CASRQQSGSPYNEQFF
TRBV29-1,TRBD1,TRBJ1-5,-,TGCAGCGTTGGGGACAGGGGCAATCAGCCCCAGCATTTT,CSVGDRGNQPQHF
TRBV7-9,TRBD2,TRBJ2-5,-,TGTGCCAGCAGCTTAAATAGCGGGGGACGAGAGACCCAGTACTTC,CASSLNSGGRETQYF
TRBV5-1,-,TRBJ2-7,-,TGCGCCAGCAGCCCCGGACGGCGAAACCACGAGCAGTACTTC,CASSPGRRNHEQYF
TRBV9,TRBD2,TRBJ2-1,-,TGTGCCAGCAGCGGGGGGGCTAGCGGGAGAGATGAGCAGTTCTTC,CASSGGASGRDEQFF
TRBV7-3,-,TRBJ2-5,-,TGTGCCAGCAGCGCGACAGGGACTCTAGAGACCCAGTACTTC,CASSATGTLETQYF
TRBV20-1,-,TRBJ2-7,-,TGCAGTGCTAGTGGGGGGAGGCCCCACGATGAGCAGTACTTC,CSASGGRPHDEQYF
TRBV9,TRBD2,TRBJ2-4,few,TGTGCCAGCAGCGTAGAAGTGGGACCTAGGGGAGGGATTCAGTACTTC,CASSVEVGPRGGIQYF
TRBV6-6,-,TRBJ1-1,-,TGTGCCAGCAGTTACGGGGACCCCATGAACACTGAAGCTTTCTTT,CASSYGDPMNTEAFF
TRBV5-1,TRBD1,TRBJ1-2,-,TGCGCCACCCGACAGGGACCAAACTATGGCTACACCTTC,CATRQGPNYGYTF
TRBV4-1,TRBD2,TRBJ2-1,few,TGCGCCAGCAGCCGGGCTAGCGGGAGCGTAGGGGGTGAGCAGTTCTTC,CASSRASGSVGGEQFF
TRBV7-9,TRBD2,TRBJ2-4,few,TGTGCCAGCAGCATTGGAGGCCTAGCGGACAAAAACATTCAGTACTTC,CASSIGGLADKNIQYF
TRBV7-2,TRBD2,TRBJ2-1,once,TGTGCCAGCAGCCCCACCAGCCAGACTCTAGCGGGGGCACACAATGAGCAGTTCTTC,CASSPTSQTLAGAHNEQFF
TRBV15,-,TRBJ2-3,few,TGTGCCACCAGCCCGGCCGCAGATACGCAGTATTTT,CATSPAADTQYF
TRBV5-1,-,TRBJ2-7,-,TGCGCCAGCAGCTTGCAAGCGGGTCAGGAGCAGTACTTC,CASSLQAGQEQYF
TRBV29-1,-,TRBJ2-5,-,TGCAGCGCCGAAGGGCCACAAGAGACCCAGTACTTC,CSAEGPQETQYF
TRBV12-5,TRBD1,TRBJ2-3,-,TGTGCTAGTGGTCCCCCCGGGACAGGCACAGATACGCAGTATTTT,CASGPPGTGTDTQYF
TRBV9,-,TRBJ2-5,-,TGTGCCAGCAGCGTTCAGGGGGGATGGGGAGAGACCCAGTACTTC,CASSVQGGWGETQYF
TRBV27,-,TRBJ2-6,-,TGTGCCAGCAGTTTATCGAGAGATTCTGGGGCCAACGTCCTGACTTTC,CASSLSRDSGANVLTF
TRBV29-1,-,TRBJ2-5,few,TGCAGCGCCTCTGTGGAGACCCAGTACTTC,CSASVETQYF
TRBV12-3/TRBV12-4,-,TRBJ2-3,-,TGTGCCAGCAGTCCCTCTAGCACCCAGTATTTT,CASSPSSTQYF
TRBV5-1,-,TRBJ2-1,-,TGCGCCAGCAGCTTCCGTCCCGGCAATGAGCAGTTCTTC,CASSFRPGNEQFF
TRBV2,-,TRBJ2-7,-,TGTGCCAGCAGTGGCCCGGGCTTTCGGCTCGAGCAGTACTTC,CASSGPGFRLEQYF
TRBV11-2,TRBD1,TRBJ1-1,-,TGTGCCAGCAGCCCCCTGACAGGGGGGCTCGGAGCTGAAGCTTTCTTT,CASSPLTGGLGAEAFF
TRBV29-1,-,TRBJ1-4,-,TGCAGCGTTGTAGCAGAGGCTGAAAAACTGTTTTTT,CSVVAEAEKLFF
TRBV29-1,TRBD1,TRBJ2-1,-,TGCAGCGTTGACTCCGGACAGGGGGGCTCCTACAATGAGCAGTTCTTC,CSVDSGQGGSYNEQFF
TRBV6-5,-,TRBJ2-2,-,TGTGCCAGCAGTTACGCGGAGGGGACCAAAGTAAACACCGGGGAGCTGTTTTTT,CASSYAEGTKVNTGELFF
TRBV12-3/TRBV12-4,-,TRBJ1-5,-,TGTGCCAGCAGTTTTATAGGGGATCAGCCCCAGCATTTT,CASSFIGDQPQHF
TRBV25-1,-,TRBJ2-3,-,TGTGCCAGCAGTGCAGACCCGGGACACTCGAAGGGCACAGATACGCAGTATTTT,CASSADPGHSKGTDTQYF
TRBV15,-,TRBJ2-2,-,TGTGCCACCAGCAGAGGTTCCAACACCGGGGAGCTGTTTTTT,CATSRGSNTGELFF
TRBV29-1,-,TRBJ1-6,few,TGCAGCGTAGCCGACGGGGGAGATTCACCCCTCCACTTT,CSVADGGDSPLHF
TRBV4-2,TRBD2,TRBJ2-3,-,TGTGCCAGCAGCCAAGTTACGACTAGCGGGGGGGCAGATACGCAGTATTTT,CASSQVTTSGGADTQYF
TRBV20-1,-,TRBJ2-1,-,TGCAGTGCTACGGGCTGGGCTCAGCGAGAGGTTGAGCAGTTCTTC,CSATGWAQREVEQFF
TRBV13,TRBD1,TRBJ2-4,few,TGTGCCAGCAGCTTAGGACAGGGGGCTGAGGACATTCAGTACTTC,CASSLGQGAEDIQYF
TRBV28,-,TRBJ1-6,-,TGTGCCAGCGAGCCGTCTGACTATAATTCACCCCTCCACTTT,CASEPSDYNSPLHF
TRBV7-2,TRBD1,TRBJ2-1,-,TGTGCCAGCAGCTTCTGGACAGGGGGCCCCAATGAGCAGTTCTTC,CASSFWTGGPNEQFF
TRBV6-1,TRBD2,TRBJ2-7,-,TGTGCCAGCGCCGGACTAGTCAGCTACGAGCAGTACTTC,CASAGLVSYEQYF
TRBV4-1,TRBD2,TRBJ2-4,-,TGCGCCAGCACGCCAGAGGGAGGGCCGGGAACCAAAAACATTCAGTACTTC,CASTPEGGPGTKNIQYF